The 19 T cell receptor delta chains in this list originate from one sample, sequenced in a study of gamma-delta T cells after stem cell transplantation. TCRdb repeated clone calling on the RT-PCR reads with CATT. The table lists 960 or so delta-chain clones, 3.8% of them singletons. Material: gamma-delta T cells. These receptor sequences come from a human donor. It is not recorded whose cells these are; they may come from a transplant donor.

This clone came up a few times. TCRdb attributes to this sequence the protein of a much larger clone, which differs from the DNA translation at residue 12; a read error is likely, and the protein displayed is translated from the DNA. The CDR3 sequence is CACDKLLGVPERLIF. CDR3 DNA sequence: TGTGCCTGTGACAAACTACTGGGGGTCCCTGAGAGACTCATCTTT. The genes are TRDV2 and TRDJ1; 8 bases agree with TRDD3. Trimming took 2 bases from V and 10 from J; bases not matched to a gene: 14. CDR3 length equals 15 residues. Germline V CDR1 and CDR2: GEAIGNYY, EKD.

This clone ranks as large. The sample has other DNA sequences that encode this CDR3 too. V usage is TRDV2 and J usage is TRDJ3, with 12 positions matching TRDD3. CDR3 size: 20 residues. Unmatched junction bases numbered 5, after V lost 0 bases and J lost 0 bases. Per germline, CDR1 GEAIGNYY and CDR2 EKD. The DNA of the CDR3 is TGTGCCTGTGACACCGTTCTGGGGGATACGAGCTCCTGGGACACCCGACAGATGTTTTTC. Amino acids: CACDTVLGDTSSWDTRQMFF.

Relative to its sample, this clone is large. Other DNA sequences in the sample encode the same CDR3. The rearrangement links TRDV2 to TRDJ1; 12 bases align to TRDD3. This CDR3 is built from 19 residues. CDR1 GEAIGNYY and CDR2 EKD come from the germline V gene. The V and J ends lost 0 bases and 0 bases, in that order; junction bases with no gene match: 10. CDR3 in DNA: TGTGCCTGTGACACCGTGAGCACTGGGGGATACACGAACACCGATAAACTCATCTTT. Translation: CACDTVSTGGYTNTDKLIF.

V gene TRDV2 combines with J gene TRDJ2; 12 bases are a match to TRDD3. Germline loops: CDR1 GEAIGNYY, CDR2 EKD. The trim removed 0 bases at V and 6 bases at J, leaving 7 bases unmatched. This CDR3 has 17 amino acids. The CDR3 nucleotides read TGTGCCTGTGACACCGCAGACCTGGGGGATACGGCAGCACAACTCTTCTTT. This sequence encodes CACDTADLGDTAAQLFF.

This clone was seen more than once but under ten times. Germline is not matched at one junction end, which may reflect a read error. The chain joins TRDV2 to TRDJ1, with TRDD2 as a possible D gene (6 bases). Germline CDR1 GEAIGNYY, CDR2 EKD. The length of the CDR3 is 20 residues. CDR3 protein: CACDTVSFLKAVGITDTLIF. In DNA, the CDR3 is TGTGCCTGTGACACCGTTTCTTTCCTAAAGGCTGTGGGTATCACCGATACACTCATCTTT.

Relative to its sample, this clone is medium-sized. The chain employs TRDV2 and TRDJ1; 8 bases are shared with TRDD3. Germline V lookup: CDR1 GEAIGNYY, CDR2 EKD. V gave up 1 base and J gave up 0 bases; unmatched junction bases: 9. This CDR3 is 17 amino acids long. For the CDR3, the DNA is TGTGCCTGTGACACACTGGGGGCTAAACTGGACACCGATAAACTCATCTTT. Translated, it gives CACDTLGAKLDTDKLIF.

To note about this clone: The protein recorded in TCRdb matches a much larger clone and deviates from this DNA's translation at residue 4, suggesting a read error; the protein here is obtained by translating the DNA. The CDR3, as DNA: TGTGCCTGTGCCACCGTGAGCACTGGGGGATACACGAACACCGATAAACTCATCTTT. It codes for CACATVSTGGYTNTDKLIF. This sequence joins TRDV2 and TRDJ1; TRDD3 matches at 12 bases. Germline V gene data show CDR1 as GEAIGNYY and CDR2 as EKD. The CDR3 is 19 residues long.

A remark on this clone: The protein recorded in TCRdb matches a much larger clone and deviates from this DNA's translation at residue 6, suggesting a read error; the protein here is obtained by translating the DNA. The V call is TRDV2, the J call TRDJ1; 10 bases fit TRDD3. The CDR3 has 18 amino acids. V was clipped by 0 bases and J by 0 bases; unmatched bases: 9. Germline assignment: CDR1 GEAIGNYY and CDR2 EKD. For the CDR3, the DNA is TGTGCCTGTGACACCGCACCTACTGGGGGATCGGACACCGATAAACTCATCTTT. This encodes CACDTAPTGGSDTDKLIF.

This clone showed up just a few times. This DNA's translation differs at residue 15 from TCRdb's protein, which comes from a much larger clone; a read error is likely, and the protein shown is translated from the DNA. The chain uses TRDV2 and TRDJ1, with TRDD3 matching 11 bases. Germline CDR1 and CDR2: GEAIGNYY and EKD. This CDR3 comprises 17 residues. For the CDR3, the DNA is TGTGCCTGTGACACACTGGGGGATAAACGGGACACCGATAAACCCATCTTT. This sequence encodes CACDTLGDKRDTDKPIF.

About this clone itself: This likely reflects a read error, since a far larger clone is one base away. Additional DNA sequences in this sample encode the identical CDR3. The V call is TRDV2, the J call TRDJ1; D is unclear. Trimming left V 0 bases short and J 0 bases short, with 7 bases between. CDR1 GEAIGNYY and CDR2 EKD come from the germline V gene. The CDR3 has 14 residues. CDR3 sequence (DNA): TGTGCCTGTGACACCGTGGGAAACACCGATAAACTCATCTTT. Protein sequence: CACDTVGNTDKLIF.

In regard to this clone: This likely stems from a read error, as it lies one base from a far larger clone. Distinct nucleotide sequences in the sample also encode this CDR3. This chain connects TRDV2 to TRDJ1, with 13 bases that match TRDD3. Germline trimming cut 7 bases from V and 4 bases from J; bases unmatched to any gene: 17. Per the germline V gene, CDR1 is GEAIGNYY and CDR2 is EKD. The length of the CDR3 is 18 residues. CDR3 coding DNA: TGTGCCTGCGACCAACTGGGGGATACGGGTAAAATTCTCGATAAACTCATCTTT. Its translation: CACDQLGDTGKILDKLIF.

Remarks on this clone: This DNA's translation and the protein TCRdb lists, from a much larger clone, do not match at residue 10, likely due to a read error; the protein shown is translated from the DNA. The chain employs TRDV2 and TRDJ1; 10 nucleotides agree with TRDD3. Trimming cost V 3 bases and J 6 bases; bases outside gene matches: 15. Germline-derived CDR1 and CDR2 are GEAIGNYY and EKD. This CDR3 comprises 17 residues. In DNA form, the CDR3 reads TGTGCCTGTGACGCCTTACTGGGGGATTTTGGACCATATAAACTCATCTTT. It yields the protein CACDALLGDFGPYKLIF.

The chain joins TRDV2 to TRDJ1, with 10 bases aligning to TRDD3. The junction had 15 bases not matched to a gene; V was cut back by 3 bases and J by 3 bases. CDR1 and CDR2 (germline): GEAIGNYY, EKD. The CDR3 loop spans 18 amino acids. The CDR3 loop reads CACDPLGGGDTSADKLIF. The DNA of the CDR3 is TGTGCCTGTGACCCGTTGGGGGGGGGGGATACGTCTGCCGATAAACTCATCTTT.

A word on this clone: TCRdb lists a protein that is different at residue 10 from the translated DNA; the protein given here uses the DNA translation. This chain connects TRDV2 to TRDJ3, with 8 bases fitting TRDD3. Germline-derived CDR1 and CDR2 are GEAIGNYY and EKD. Trimming at V came to 1 base and at J to 0 bases, leaving 7 bases not matched to a gene. CDR3 length equals 19 residues. This CDR3 is CACDTGGSRISWDTRQMFF. DNA of the CDR3: TGTGCCTGTGACACTGGGGGATCCCGAATCTCCTGGGACACCCGACAGATGTTTTTC.

This clone was counted only a few times. This probably arose from a read error, given a far larger clone one base away. This specimen includes other DNA sequences encoding the same CDR3. The V call is TRDV2, the J call TRDJ1, with D possibly TRDD3 on 5 matching bases. Trimming shortened V by 4 bases and J by 1 base, and 18 bases separated the two germline ends. CDR3 length: 16 residues. Germline V CDR1 and CDR2: GEAIGNYY, EKD. In nucleotides, the CDR3 is TGTGCCTGTGATACCGGTTTCGGGGGGTTCACCGATAAACTCATCTTT. Amino acids: CACDTGFGGFTDKLIF.

This clone has only a few counts. The protein given by TCRdb reflects a much larger clone and differs at residue 6 from this DNA's translation, likely from a read error; the protein shown is the DNA's translation. Other DNA sequences of this sample code for an identical CDR3. This chain joins TRDV2 and TRDJ1; TRDD3 aligns across 7 bases. The germline CDR1 and CDR2 sequences are GEAIGNYY and EKD. This CDR3 is built from 16 residues. The CDR3 loop reads CARDTAGDWENDKLIF. CDR3 DNA: TGTGCCCGTGACACCGCGGGGGATTGGGAAAATGACAAACTCATCTTT.

This clone was counted between two and nine times. The protein held in TCRdb is that of a much larger clone and does not match this DNA's translation at residue 14, likely because of a read error; the protein shown is translated from the DNA. The chain couples TRDV2 to TRDJ1; 10 nucleotides agree with TRDD3. CDR1 is GEAIGNYY, CDR2 EKD, per germline. CDR3 length equals 17 residues. For the CDR3, the DNA is TGTGCCTGTGACGCCTTACTGGGGGATTCTGGACCATATAACCTCATCTTT. It yields the protein CACDALLGDSGPYNLIF.

Of note for this clone: TCRdb lists the protein of a much larger clone for this DNA, which differs at residue 5, so this is likely a read error; the protein given here is translated from the DNA itself. The genes are TRDV2 and TRDJ1, with 7 bases that match TRDD2. The CDR3 length is 18 residues. The V gene end was trimmed by 3 bases and the J gene end by 0 bases; junction bases not matched to a gene: 15. Germline V gives CDR1 GEAIGNYY, CDR2 EKD. The CDR3 region is CACDALSYSTTYTDKLIF. Written as DNA, the CDR3 is TGTGCCTGTGACGCCCTTTCCTACTCGACTACCTACACCGATAAACTCATCTTT.

This clone has more than one count but fewer than ten. The identical CDR3 is also encoded by other nucleotide sequences in the sample. The chain joins TRDV3 to TRDJ1, with unresolved D. CDR3 length equals 15 residues. Looked up from germline, CDR1 is TVYSNPD and CDR2 is GDNSRS (reference sequence). With 2 bases removed from V and 3 bases from J, the gap between germline ends came to 19 bases. The CDR3 DNA sequence: TGTGCCTTTGAGACCCCTATATCCCACGCCGATAAACTCATCTTT. It codes for CAFETPISHADKLIF.